This T cell receptor beta chain was identified during a study of blood T cell repertoires in COVID-19. On the study more broadly: Some COVID-19 samples were acute and others convalescent; all came from the United States, Italy and Spain.

How the authors handled the data: Amplification from reference gene primers served as the basis for estimated nucleated cell counts. Generated by immunoSEQ multiplex PCR, the TCRdb table keeps only in-frame clones and is missing some. Clone size and the V and J calls come from that table; the DNA yielded D and trimming. Among about 480,000 clones listed, approximately 89% were seen once. Seattle-derived patients entered the study during active infection and were followed longitudinally. This receptor was obtained from a young man with COVID-19, enrolled during active disease. The sequenced sample was peripheral blood.

The CDR3 DNA is TGTGCCAGCGTCGGGAGATCCGGGGAGCTGTTTTTT. Amino acids: CASVGRSGELFF. This rearrangement joins TRBV6-6 to TRBJ2-2, with D possibly TRBD2 on 6 matching bases. Trimming took off 8 bases at V and 6 bases at J, with 10 bases between the two ends. CDR1 and CDR2 (germline): MNHNY, SVGAGI (reference sequence). CDR3 length: 12 amino acids.